The 27 T cell receptor beta chains reported below all come from one sample, sequenced in a study of Graves' ophthalmopathy and Graves' hyperthyroidism. CDR3 regions of TCR beta were amplified from RNA transcripts. Scientists carried out first-round RT-PCR using HTBI primers and then a second-round multiplex PCR. TCRdb fed the multiplex PCR reads into MiXCR, producing one record per CDR3 protein. The table records more than 1,000,000 distinct CDR3 sequences, less than 45% of them present only once. Sequenced material: peripheral blood or thyroid tissue (not recorded which). All receptors derive from an adult man with Graves' hyperthyroidism.

This clonotype was seen more than once but under ten times. This chain links TRBV19 with TRBJ1-2; D perhaps matches TRBD1 (5 bases). The CDR3 is made up of 17 amino acids. Trimming cost V 1 base and J 3 bases, with 18 bases left between them. Per the germline V gene, CDR1 is LNHDA and CDR2 is SQIVND (reference sequence). The CDR3 nucleotides are TGTGCCAGTAGTATAGTCATTCGACTGGGGCTTGACTATGGCTACACCTTC. Its translation: CASSIVIRLGLDYGYTF.

The J gene is TRBJ1-1, the V gene TRBV11-2; TRBD1 aligns across 8 bases. With 5 bases clipped from V and 1 base from J, the junction kept 6 bases outside the gene matches. Germline assignment: CDR1 SGHAT and CDR2 FQNNGV. The CDR3 covers 15 residues. The CDR3 is CASSTIRGQNTEAFF. As DNA, the CDR3 is TGTGCCAGCAGCACCATCAGGGGGCAGAACACTGAAGCTTTCTTT.

This clonotype was detected only a few times. CDR3 nucleotide sequence: TGTGCCTCCCTTGCAGAAGACAACCATGGCTACACCTTC. This sequence encodes CASLAEDNHGYTF. The chain combines TRBV10-3 with TRBJ1-2; D unresolved. The CDR3 runs 13 residues. V lost 11 bases to trimming and J lost 6 bases, with 19 bases between them. Looked up from germline, CDR1 is ENHRY and CDR2 is SYGVKD.

The genes are TRBV6-5 and TRBJ1-4; no reliable D call. The CDR3 is made up of 14 amino acids. V dropped 3 bases and J dropped 7 bases, with 12 bases sitting between them. Germline V CDR1 and CDR2: MNHEY, SVGAGI. This CDR3 is CASSYTAIGEKLFF. In nucleotides, the CDR3 is TGTGCCAGCAGTTATACAGCTATAGGTGAAAAACTGTTTTTT.

This clonotype was detected many times. The chain carries TRBV5-8 and TRBJ2-7; tentatively, D is TRBD2 (6 bases). Trimming removed 4 bases from V and 5 bases from J, with 13 bases in between. Germline V gene data show CDR1 as SGHTS and CDR2 as YDEGEE. The CDR3 is 13 residues long. The DNA of the CDR3 is TGTGCCAGCAGCCCCCTAGCGTCCAACGAGCAGTACTTC. Protein sequence: CASSPLASNEQYF.

This clonotype was detected only once. A much larger clone sits a single nucleotide away, making a read error possible. J is TRBJ1-3 and V is TRBV10-3, with 8 bases lining up with TRBD1. Trimming took 3 bases from V and 2 from J; bases not matched to a gene: 12. This CDR3 has 18 residues. Germline CDR1 reads ENHRY; CDR2 reads SYGVKD. CDR3 loop: CAISDRGQDCTPGNTIYF. CDR3 bases: TGTGCCATCAGTGATCGGGGACAGGACTGTACCCCTGGAAACACCATATATTTT.

This clonotype was observed at least ten times. The chain employs TRBV2 and TRBJ1-2, with D hard to call. Trimming took off 0 bases at V and 8 bases at J, with 10 bases between the two ends. This CDR3 is built from 13 residues. The germline CDR1 and CDR2 sequences are SNHLY and FYNNEI. CDR3: CASSEAGFSGYTF. CDR3 in DNA: TGTGCCAGCAGTGAAGCAGGATTCAGCGGCTACACCTTC.

Points on this clonotype: A single base separates this from a much larger clone, so it may be a read error. The chain combines TRBV20-1 with TRBJ1-1, with D possibly matching TRBD1 (5 bases). This CDR3 has 15 amino acids. From germline, CDR1 is DFQATT and CDR2 SNEGSKA (reference sequence). The CDR3 region is CNARDLGGPNTEAFF. DNA for the CDR3: TGCAATGCTAGAGATCTGGGGGGACCCAACACTGAAGCTTTCTTT.

This clonotype was counted many times. V and J are TRBV2 and TRBJ2-5; TRBD2 aligns across 12 bases. The CDR3 totals 15 residues. The ends lost 5 bases at V and 6 bases at J; junction bases unmatched: 7. CDR1 is SNHLY, CDR2 FYNNEI, per germline. The CDR3: CASSWTSGTKKTQYF. The DNA for the CDR3 is TGTGCCAGCAGTTGGACTAGCGGGACCAAAAAGACCCAGTACTTC.

The V gene is TRBV6-1, the J gene TRBJ2-3; no clear D gene. Germline-derived CDR1 and CDR2 are MNHNS and SASEGT. Trimming removed 6 bases at V and 5 bases at J, with 9 bases between. This CDR3 region has 12 residues. The CDR3 reads CASRGVVDTQYF. The CDR3 DNA follows: TGTGCCAGCAGAGGAGTGGTAGATACGCAGTATTTT.

The chain couples TRBV7-3 to TRBJ2-7; 8 bases fit TRBD2. The CDR3 is made up of 18 amino acids. Germline V gives CDR1 SGHTA, CDR2 FQGTGA. V was pared by 6 bases and J by 3 bases, with 19 bases of the junction left unmatched. The CDR3 DNA reads as TGTGCCAGCAGTTTTGGCCGAAGAGCGGGAGTGATCCTCTACGAGCAGTACTTC. Protein: CASSFGRRAGVILYEQYF.

This clonotype has ten or more counts. The V and J genes are TRBV25-1 and TRBJ1-6, with a tentative D call TRBD1 (6 bases). Deletions cut 4 bases from V and 7 bases from J, with 11 bases between. Per the germline V gene, CDR1 is MGHDK and CDR2 is SYGVNS. The CDR3 runs 14 residues. The CDR3 DNA sequence: TGTGCCAGCAGTGCGGGGGGGCGGAATTCACCCCTCCACTTT. Translation: CASSAGGRNSPLHF.

V is TRBV10-3 and J is TRBJ1-1; D might be TRBD1 (5 bases). The ends were cut back, 7 bases at V and 8 bases at J, with 14 bases in the middle. Germline loops: CDR1 ENHRY, CDR2 SYGVKD. The CDR3 extends over 12 amino acids. The CDR3 reads CAIKETDSEAFF. Here the CDR3 DNA reads TGTGCCATCAAAGAGACAGACTCGGAAGCTTTCTTT.

This clonotype was found many times. The rearrangement joins TRBV20-1 to TRBJ2-7, with D possibly being TRBD2 (6 bases). In germline, CDR1 is DFQATT, CDR2 SNEGSKA (reference sequence). The CDR3 is made up of 14 amino acids. With 2 bases removed from V and 3 bases from J, the gap between germline ends came to 14 bases. The CDR3 reads CSARTRDSFYEQYF. Written as DNA, the CDR3 is TGCAGTGCTAGAACCCGGGACTCGTTCTACGAGCAGTACTTC.

J is TRBJ2-7 and V is TRBV7-2; D is ambiguous. The length of the CDR3 is 15 residues. Trimming cost V 6 bases and J 3 bases, with 18 bases left between them. Germline CDR1 reads SGHTA; CDR2 reads FQGNSA. This CDR3 is CASSRSGLKIYEQYF. The DNA of the CDR3 is TGTGCCAGCAGTAGATCGGGCCTTAAAATCTACGAGCAGTACTTC.

The chain is built from TRBV20-1 and TRBJ1-5, with D hard to call. CDR3 length: 15 residues. Germline values: CDR1 DFQATT, CDR2 SNEGSKA (reference sequence). Trimming took 4 bases from V and 5 from J, leaving 18 bases between them. The CDR3 spells CSAIHPPTRDQPQHF. CDR3 nucleotide sequence: TGCAGTGCTATCCACCCCCCCACCCGGGATCAGCCCCAGCATTTT.

This clonotype was observed a single time. This sequence joins TRBV19 and TRBJ2-7; 8 bases are a match to TRBD1. V lost 11 bases and J lost 2; bases outside the gene matches: 8. Germline assignment: CDR1 LNHDA and CDR2 SQIVND (reference sequence). The CDR3 loop spans 13 amino acids. The CDR3 spells CAWTGTGPYEQYF. In DNA form, the CDR3 reads TGTGCCTGGACCGGGACAGGTCCCTACGAGCAGTACTTC.

V and J are TRBV24-1 and TRBJ1-5; 9 bases map to TRBD1. The ends lost 4 bases at V and 14 bases at J; junction bases unmatched: 11. This CDR3 has 14 residues. CDR1 KGHDR and CDR2 SFDVKD come from the germline V gene. In DNA, the CDR3 is TGTGCCACCAGTGACCCGGGACAGGGAGTGAACGAGCATTTT. It specifies CATSDPGQGVNEHF.

The J gene is TRBJ1-5, the V gene TRBV6-1, with unresolved D. CDR1 is MNHNS and CDR2 is SASEGT in the germline V gene. The length of the CDR3 is 15 residues. Between the trimmed V and J ends, which lost 6 bases and 3 bases, there was a span of 15 bases. In DNA form, the CDR3 reads TGTGCCAGCAGCTACCCTGGCCTATTCAATCAGCCCCAGCATTTT. Amino acid sequence: CASSYPGLFNQPQHF.

This clonotype was observed a handful of times. The chain employs TRBV11-2 and TRBJ2-7; 8 nucleotides agree with TRBD2. There are 14 residues in the CDR3. V gave up 5 bases and J gave up 6 bases; unmatched junction bases: 9. CDR1 and CDR2 from the germline V gene are SGHAT and FQNNGV. In DNA form, the CDR3 reads TGTGCCAGCAGCCGGGGGGGGGAGTATAGCGAGCAGTACTTC. It encodes CASSRGGEYSEQYF. Complete variable domain (other parts from reference TRBV11-2 and TRBJ2-7): EAGVAQSPRYKIIEKRQSVAFWCNPISGHATLYWYQQILGQGPKLLIQFQNNGVVDDSQLPKDRFSAERLKGVDSTLKIQPAKLEDSAVYLCASSRGGEYSEQYFGPGTRLTVT.

This clonotype was found many times. The V and J genes are TRBV12-3 or TRBV12-4 and TRBJ1-6; D unresolved. V was pared by 10 bases and J by 9 bases, with 19 bases between. This CDR3 region has 14 residues. For the CDR3, the DNA is TGTGCCACTAAACCAGGTCTAGGGTCTTCACCCCTCCACTTT. It encodes CATKPGLGSSPLHF.

The chain recombines TRBV20-1 with TRBJ1-3; D is ambiguous. Germline V gene lookup returns CDR1 DFQATT and CDR2 SNEGSKA (reference sequence). The length of the CDR3 is 12 residues. Trimming stripped 1 base from V and 7 bases from J, with 8 bases between. This CDR3 is CSARVEGNTIYF. CDR3 DNA sequence: TGCAGTGCTAGAGTTGAAGGTAACACCATATATTTT.

This clonotype was counted many times. The gene calls are TRBV19 and TRBJ2-5; D gene ambiguous. Between the trimmed V and J ends, which lost 4 bases and 5 bases, there was a span of 8 bases. Germline V gene lookup returns CDR1 LNHDA and CDR2 SQIVND (reference sequence). This CDR3 contains 12 residues. CDR3 in DNA: TGTGCCAGTAGTACAGGCATGGAGACCCAGTACTTC. Amino acids: CASSTGMETQYF.

V is TRBV10-3 and J is TRBJ2-2, with D perhaps matching TRBD1 (5 bases). The CDR3 is made up of 15 amino acids. CDR1 and CDR2 (germline): ENHRY, SYGVKD. V was shortened by 10 bases and J by 2 bases, with 17 bases between the two germline ends. CDR3 sequence: CASGYRLSNTGELFF. The CDR3 DNA is TGTGCCAGCGGTTACAGGTTGTCCAACACCGGGGAGCTGTTTTTT.

Many counts were recorded for this clonotype. V and J are TRBV11-2 and TRBJ2-7; TRBD2 is a possible D gene (6 bases). Trimming pared 5 bases from V and 2 bases from J, leaving 13 bases between. The CDR3 totals 14 residues. Looked up from germline, CDR1 is SGHAT and CDR2 is FQNNGV. CDR3 protein: CASSPGVPPYEQYF. The CDR3 DNA is TGTGCCAGCAGCCCGGGAGTCCCTCCCTACGAGCAGTACTTC.

Ten or more counts support this clonotype. The rearrangement uses TRBV7-2 and TRBJ1-2, with 8 nucleotides matching TRBD1. Germline loops: CDR1 SGHTA, CDR2 FQGNSA. The junction had 2 bases not matched to a gene; V was cut back by 4 bases and J by 7 bases. This CDR3 comprises 12 residues. The CDR3 region has the DNA TGTGCCAGCAGCTCGGACAGGGTTGGCTACACCTTC. Translated, it gives CASSSDRVGYTF.

As concerns this clonotype: One junction end does not reproduce the germline sequence, and a read error may be involved. CDR3 amino acids: CASSLSTRDPFDEQYF. The DNA for the CDR3 is TGTGCCAGCAGTTTATCGACCAGGGACCCGTTCGACGAGCAGTACTTC. The V call is TRBV24-1, the J call TRBJ2-7; TRBD1 or TRBD2 may be the D gene (5 bases each). The CDR3 is 16 amino acids. Germline CDR1 reads KGHDR; CDR2 reads SFDVKD.